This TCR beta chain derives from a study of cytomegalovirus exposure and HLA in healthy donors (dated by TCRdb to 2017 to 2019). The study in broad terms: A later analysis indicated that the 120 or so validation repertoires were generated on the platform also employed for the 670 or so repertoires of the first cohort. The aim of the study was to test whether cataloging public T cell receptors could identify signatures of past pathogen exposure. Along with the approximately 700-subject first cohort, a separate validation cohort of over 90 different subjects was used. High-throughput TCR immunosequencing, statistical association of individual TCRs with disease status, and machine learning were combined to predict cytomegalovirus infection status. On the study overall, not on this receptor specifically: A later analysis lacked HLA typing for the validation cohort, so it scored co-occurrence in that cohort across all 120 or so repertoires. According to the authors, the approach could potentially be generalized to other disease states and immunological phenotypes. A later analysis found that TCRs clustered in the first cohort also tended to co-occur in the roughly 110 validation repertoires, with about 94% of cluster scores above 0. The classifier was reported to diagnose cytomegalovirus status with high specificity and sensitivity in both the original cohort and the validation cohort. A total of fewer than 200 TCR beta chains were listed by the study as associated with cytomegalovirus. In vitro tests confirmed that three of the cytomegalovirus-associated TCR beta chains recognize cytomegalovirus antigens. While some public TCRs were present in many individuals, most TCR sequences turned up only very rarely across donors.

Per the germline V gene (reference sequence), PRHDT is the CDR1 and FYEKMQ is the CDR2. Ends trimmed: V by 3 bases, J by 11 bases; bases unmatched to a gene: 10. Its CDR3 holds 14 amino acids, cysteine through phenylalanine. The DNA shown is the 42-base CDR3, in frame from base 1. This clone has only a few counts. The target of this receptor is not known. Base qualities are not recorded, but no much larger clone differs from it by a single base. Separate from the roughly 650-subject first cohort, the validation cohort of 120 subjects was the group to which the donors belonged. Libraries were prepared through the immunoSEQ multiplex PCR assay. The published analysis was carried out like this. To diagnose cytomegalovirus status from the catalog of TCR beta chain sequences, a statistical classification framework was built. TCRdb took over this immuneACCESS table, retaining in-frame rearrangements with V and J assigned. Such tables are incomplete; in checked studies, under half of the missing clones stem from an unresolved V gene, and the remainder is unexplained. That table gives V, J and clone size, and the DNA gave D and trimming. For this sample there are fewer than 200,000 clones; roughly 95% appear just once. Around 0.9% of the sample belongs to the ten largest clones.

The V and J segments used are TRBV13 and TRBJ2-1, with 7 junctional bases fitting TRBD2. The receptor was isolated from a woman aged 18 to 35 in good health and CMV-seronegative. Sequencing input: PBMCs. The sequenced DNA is TGTGCCAGCAGCTTGCGGGGGACCGGGACTAAGCAGTTCTTC. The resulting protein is CASSLRGTGTKQFF.